One sample yielded the 29 T cell receptor beta chains listed below, sequenced in a study of CD8+ T cells in alopecia areata. The sequencing template was cDNA reverse transcribed from extracted RNA. Only in-frame clones appear in the TCRdb table, and some are missing; sequencing was by immunoSEQ multiplex PCR. The sample includes around 150,000 clones, about four fifths of them seen just once. Treatment reported: oral pan-JAK inhibitor, 5-10 mg twice daily. The sample consisted of CD8+ T cells sorted from blood, taken at week 4, from a patient treated with tofacitinib. The source of these receptors is a human donor with alopecia areata.

The rearrangement joins TRBV25-1 to TRBJ1-1; D not certain. The V and J ends lost 5 bases and 3 bases respectively, with 7 bases between them. The CDR3 loop spans 12 amino acids. Germline V lookup: CDR1 MGHDK, CDR2 SYGVNS. This chain's CDR3 is CASSQGYTEAFF. The CDR3, as DNA: TGTGCCAGCAGTCAAGGTTACACTGAAGCTTTCTTT.

The chain carries TRBV5-1 and TRBJ2-7, with unresolved D. V lost 5 bases, J lost 0 bases, and 15 bases lay in between. The CDR3 has 15 amino acids. CDR1 and CDR2 from the germline V gene are SGHRS and YFSETQ. Here the CDR3 reads CASRIATTSSYEQYF. Here the CDR3 DNA reads TGCGCCAGCAGAATCGCTACCACCTCCTCCTACGAGCAGTACTTC.

This chain connects TRBV4-3 to TRBJ2-6; D is unresolved. CDR1 is LGHNA, CDR2 YSLEER, per germline. V was shortened by 0 bases and J by 0 bases, with 9 bases between the two germline ends. This CDR3 has 17 residues. The CDR3 sequence is CASSQDQVPSGANVLTF. CDR3 DNA: TGCGCCAGCAGCCAAGATCAGGTCCCCTCTGGGGCCAACGTCCTGACTTTC.

The genes are TRBV7-9 and TRBJ2-5; D is possibly TRBD1 (5 bases). The V and J ends lost 1 base and 2 bases respectively, with 11 bases between them. CDR1 is SEHNR, CDR2 FQNEAQ, per germline (reference sequence). The CDR3 runs 15 residues. The CDR3 protein is CASSLVQASQETQYF. In DNA form, the CDR3 reads TGTGCCAGCAGCTTAGTACAGGCCTCTCAAGAGACCCAGTACTTC. The full variable domain, completed using reference TRBV7-9 and TRBJ2-5, is DTGVSQNPRHKITKRGQNVTFRCDPISEHNRLYWYRQTLGQGPEFLTYFQNEAQLEKSRLLSDRFSAERPKGSFSTLEIQRTEQGDSAMYLCASSLVQASQETQYFGPGTRLLVL.

The chain carries TRBV6-1 and TRBJ1-2; D is uncertain. CDR1 MNHNS and CDR2 SASEGT come from the germline V gene. V was shortened by 7 bases and J by 6 bases, with 9 bases between the two germline ends. This CDR3 is built from 11 residues. CDR3 protein: CASNGADGYTF. In DNA form, the CDR3 reads TGTGCCAGCAATGGCGCGGATGGCTACACCTTC.

This clone was seen only once. This chain links TRBV19 with TRBJ1-5, with D hard to call. Germline loops: CDR1 LNHDA, CDR2 SQIVND (reference sequence). The CDR3 extends over 14 amino acids. Trimming cost V 6 bases and J 4 bases, with 13 bases left between them. Written as DNA, the CDR3 is TGTGCCAGTAGCGGAGGAGTTGGGAATCAGCCCCAGCATTTT. This gives the protein CASSGGVGNQPQHF.

The V gene is TRBV7-9, the J gene TRBJ2-7; the D is unclear. Germline V gene sequence: CDR1 SEHNR, CDR2 FQNEAQ (reference sequence). Trimming stripped 1 base from V and 3 bases from J, with 7 bases between. This CDR3 region has 13 residues. This CDR3 is CASSLDPNYEQYF. CDR3 in DNA: TGTGCCAGCAGCTTAGATCCGAACTACGAGCAGTACTTC.

This clone was picked up one time. The genes are TRBV5-4 and TRBJ2-7; 7 positions match TRBD1. The CDR3 sequence is 15 residues long. Germline V gives CDR1 SGHNT, CDR2 YYREEE (reference sequence). The V and J ends lost 5 bases and 0 bases, in that order; junction bases with no gene match: 8. CDR3 region: CASRPGQSLSYEQYF. The CDR3 DNA reads as TGTGCCAGCAGGCCGGGACAGTCCCTCTCCTACGAGCAGTACTTC.

This rearrangement joins TRBV4-2 to TRBJ2-7; 13 bases align to TRBD2. V shed 3 bases and J 3 bases; nucleotides not matched to a gene: 5. The germline V gene encodes CDR1 LGHNA and CDR2 YNFKEQ. The CDR3 contains 16 residues. The CDR3 sequence: CASSQETSGGIYEQYF. The DNA of the CDR3 is TGTGCCAGCAGCCAGGAGACTAGCGGGGGGATCTACGAGCAGTACTTC.

This clone was counted once. CDR3: CASSDTGGHEQFF. The DNA for the CDR3 is TGTGCCAGCAGTGATACAGGGGGCCATGAGCAGTTCTTC. The chain employs TRBV6-4 and TRBJ2-1, with 9 positions matching TRBD1. Germline CDR1 reads MRHNA; CDR2 reads SNTAGT. The J segment lost 8 bases and the V segment lost 3 bases, leaving 2 bases of the junction unmatched. The CDR3 runs 13 residues.

The rearrangement uses TRBV7-9 and TRBJ2-5, with TRBD1 identical over 7 bases. The CDR3 has 15 amino acids. CDR1 is SEHNR, CDR2 FQNEAQ, per germline (reference sequence). V shed 5 bases, J shed 5 bases, and the junction held 11 bases outside the gene matches. The CDR3 protein is CASSHPLTGEETQYF. The CDR3 DNA follows: TGTGCCAGCAGCCATCCTCTTACAGGGGAGGAGACCCAGTACTTC.

This chain connects TRBV6-5 to TRBJ2-6; perhaps TRBD2 as D (7 bases). Germline V lookup: CDR1 MNHEY, CDR2 SVGAGI. The CDR3 extends over 15 amino acids. Trimming removed 10 bases at V and 2 bases at J, with 15 bases between. This CDR3 is CATSPGGAGANVLTF. DNA for the CDR3: TGTGCCACCTCTCCGGGGGGCGCTGGGGCCAACGTCCTGACTTTC.

The chain has TRBV7-6 and TRBJ1-2, with D uncertain. Germline CDR1 and CDR2: SGHVS and FNYEAQ. Trimming took off 5 bases at V and 6 bases at J, with 19 bases between the two ends. There are 15 residues in the CDR3. The CDR3 protein is CASSPTMRDRHGYTF. In DNA form, the CDR3 reads TGTGCCAGCAGCCCTACTATGAGGGATCGGCATGGCTACACCTTC.

The chain is built from TRBV10-3 and TRBJ2-7, with D unresolved. CDR1 is ENHRY, CDR2 SYGVKD, per germline. The CDR3 contains 13 residues. V was pared by 3 bases and J by 3 bases, with 9 bases between. The CDR3, as DNA: TGTGCCATCAGTGACGGCAGGAGCTACGAGCAGTACTTC. This codes for CAISDGRSYEQYF.

The V call is TRBV16, the J call TRBJ1-1, with D unclear. The CDR3 runs to 13 residues. The ends were cut back, 2 bases at V and 5 bases at J, with 9 bases in the middle. CDR1 KGHSY and CDR2 FQNENV come from the germline V gene. The CDR3 bases are TGTGCCAGCAGCCAACAGCAGAGGACTGAAGCTTTCTTT. Encoded protein: CASSQQQRTEAFF.

The rearrangement links TRBV10-3 to TRBJ2-1, with TRBD2 as a possible D gene (6 bases). V lost 7 bases, J lost 8 bases, and 21 bases lay in between. Germline V lookup: CDR1 ENHRY, CDR2 SYGVKD. This CDR3 has 15 amino acids. CDR3 in DNA: TGTGCCATCATGAGGCGGCGGGGCCTTCCGGATGAGCAGTTCTTC. It is translated as CAIMRRRGLPDEQFF.

The sample holds a few counts of this clone. V is TRBV4-1 and J is TRBJ2-7; 7 bases match TRBD1. CDR1 MGHRA and CDR2 YSYEKL come from the germline V gene. The CDR3 loop spans 16 amino acids. The V and J ends lost 6 bases and 0 bases, in that order; junction bases with no gene match: 11. CDR3 residues: CASRYEHRDSSYEQYF. CDR3 sequence (DNA): TGCGCCAGCAGGTATGAACACCGGGACAGCTCCTACGAGCAGTACTTC.

This clone was counted between two and nine times. This rearrangement joins TRBV27 to TRBJ1-2; D uncertain. Germline V gene sequence: CDR1 MNHEY, CDR2 SMNVEV (reference sequence). This CDR3 is built from 11 residues. With 4 bases removed from V and 4 bases from J, the gap between germline ends came to 4 bases. CDR3 in DNA: TGTGCCAGCAGTTCGGGCTATGGCTACACCTTC. It translates to CASSSGYGYTF.

V and J are TRBV7-9 and TRBJ1-5; tentative D call: TRBD1 (6 bases). This CDR3 has 14 residues. Trimming took off 5 bases at V and 3 bases at J, with 11 bases between the two ends. Looked up from germline, CDR1 is SEHNR and CDR2 is FQNEAQ (reference sequence). The CDR3: CASSADRYNQPQHF. The CDR3 nucleotides read TGTGCCAGCAGCGCCGACAGGTACAATCAGCCCCAGCATTTT.

V and J are TRBV6-5 and TRBJ1-2, with D maybe TRBD1 (6 bases). The length of the CDR3 is 13 residues. Between the trimmed V and J ends, which lost 0 bases and 7 bases, there was a span of 9 bases. The germline V gene encodes CDR1 MNHEY and CDR2 SVGAGI. This chain's CDR3 is CASSYSFRGGYTF. The CDR3 coding sequence is TGTGCCAGCAGTTACTCATTCAGGGGTGGCTACACCTTC.

The V gene is TRBV11-2, the J gene TRBJ2-1; D may be TRBD2 (7 bases). Between the trimmed V and J ends, which lost 1 base and 8 bases, there was a span of 18 bases. CDR1 is SGHAT, CDR2 FQNNGV, per germline. CDR3 length: 16 amino acids. CDR3 region: CASSLGGRGARYEQFF. CDR3 DNA: TGTGCCAGCAGCTTAGGAGGTCGGGGGGCAAGGTATGAGCAGTTCTTC.

The V gene is TRBV7-2, the J gene TRBJ2-1; 10 nucleotides line up with TRBD2. Trimming took 1 base from V and 8 from J; bases not matched to a gene: 14. Germline lookup yields CDR1 SGHTA and CDR2 FQGNSA. This CDR3 has 18 amino acids. CDR3 loop: CASSLVVAGGSPGDEQFF. CDR3 coding DNA: TGTGCCAGCAGCTTAGTAGTAGCGGGGGGCTCCCCCGGCGATGAGCAGTTCTTC.

The V and J genes are TRBV4-3 and TRBJ1-1; D may be TRBD1 (6 bases). Germline V gives CDR1 LGHNA, CDR2 YSLEER. Trimming cost V 0 bases and J 4 bases, with 21 bases left between them. The CDR3 runs 18 residues. CDR3 sequence: CASSQDNGRGGGGTEAFF. CDR3 bases: TGCGCCAGCAGCCAAGATAACGGCAGGGGCGGAGGAGGCACTGAAGCTTTCTTT.

The rearrangement uses TRBV19 and TRBJ1-1; a possible D gene is TRBD1 (6 bases). The CDR3 sequence is 14 residues long. The V gene's germline CDR1 is LNHDA and CDR2 SQIVND (reference sequence). V shed 9 bases and J shed 3 bases, with 17 bases lying between them. CDR3 residues: CASRETGFYTEAFF. The CDR3 coding sequence is TGTGCCAGCCGAGAAACAGGGTTTTACACTGAAGCTTTCTTT. The full variable domain, rest sourced from reference TRBV19 and TRBJ1-1, is DGGITQSPKYLFRKEGQNVTLSCEQNLNHDAMYWYRQDPGQGLRLIYYSQIVNDFQKGDIAEGYSVSREKKESFPLTVTSAQKNPTAFYLCASRETGFYTEAFFGQGTRLTVV.

The chain is built from TRBV29-1 and TRBJ1-3, with D possibly TRBD1 on 6 matching bases. CDR3 size: 12 residues. From germline, CDR1 is SQVTM and CDR2 ANQGSEA. The V gene lost 6 bases and the J gene lost 1 base, with 7 bases spanning the gap. CDR3 sequence: CSVTGSGNTIYF. The DNA of the CDR3 is TGCAGCGTGACAGGTTCTGGAAACACCATATATTTT.

CDR3 in amino acids: CASSKDTAYEQYF. The CDR3 DNA reads as TGTGCCAGCAGCAAGGACACGGCCTACGAGCAGTACTTC. The chain combines TRBV13 with TRBJ2-7; D is perhaps TRBD1 (5 bases). CDR1 and CDR2 from the germline V gene are PRHDT and FYEKMQ (reference sequence). CDR3 length: 13 amino acids. V lost 5 bases to trimming and J lost 2 bases, with 10 bases between them. The whole variable domain, remainder taken from reference TRBV13 and TRBJ2-7, is AAGVIQSPRHLIKEKRETATLKCYPIPRHDTVYWYQQGPGQDPQFLISFYEKMQSDKGSIPDRFSAQQFSDYHSELNMSSLELGDSALYFCASSKDTAYEQYFGPGTRLTVT.

V is TRBV7-9 and J is TRBJ2-1; D gene ambiguous. The CDR3 covers 13 residues. The germline V gene encodes CDR1 SEHNR and CDR2 FQNEAQ (reference sequence). Trimming removed 5 bases at V and 5 bases at J, with 10 bases between. This CDR3 reads CASSPAYHNEQFF. The CDR3 nucleotides are TGTGCCAGCAGCCCCGCTTACCACAATGAGCAGTTCTTC.

V and J are TRBV15 and TRBJ2-5; 7 bases agree with TRBD1. The germline gives CDR1 LNHNV, CDR2 YYDKDF (reference sequence). V dropped 2 bases and J dropped 6; count of bases not matched to a gene: 6. The CDR3 spans 14 residues. The CDR3 DNA reads TGTGCCACCAGCAGATCTGGGGACAGCCAGACCCAGTACTTC. Amino acids: CATSRSGDSQTQYF.

The chain employs TRBV5-4 and TRBJ2-7; 9 bases fit TRBD1. This CDR3 spans 14 amino acids. Unmatched junction bases numbered 4, after V lost 3 bases and J lost 3 bases. Germline assignment: CDR1 SGHNT and CDR2 YYREEE (reference sequence). In DNA form, the CDR3 reads TGTGCCAGCAGCTCCGGGACAGGGAACTACGAGCAGTACTTC. This sequence encodes CASSSGTGNYEQYF.